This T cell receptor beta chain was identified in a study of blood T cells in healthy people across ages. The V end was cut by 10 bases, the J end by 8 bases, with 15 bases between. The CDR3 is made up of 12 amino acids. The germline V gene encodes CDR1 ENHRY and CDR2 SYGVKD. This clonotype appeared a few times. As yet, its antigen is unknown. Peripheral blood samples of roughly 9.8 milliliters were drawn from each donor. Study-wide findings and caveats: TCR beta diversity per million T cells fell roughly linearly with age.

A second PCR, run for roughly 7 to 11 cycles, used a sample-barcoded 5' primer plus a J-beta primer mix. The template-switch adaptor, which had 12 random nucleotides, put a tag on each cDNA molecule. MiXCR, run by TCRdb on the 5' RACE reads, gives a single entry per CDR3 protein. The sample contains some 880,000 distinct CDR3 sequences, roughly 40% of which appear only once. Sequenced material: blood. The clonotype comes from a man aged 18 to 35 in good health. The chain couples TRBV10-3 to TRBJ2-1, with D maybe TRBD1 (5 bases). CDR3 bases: TGTGCCACCGTCGACGTACAGGATGAGCAGTTCTTC. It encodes CATVDVQDEQFF.